These 22 T cell receptor beta chains originate from one sample sequenced in a study of blood T cell repertoires in COVID-19. The method was immunoSEQ multiplex PCR; TCRdb's version includes in-frame clones alone and lacks a portion of them. The sample consists of around 300,000 clones, around nine tenths of them appearing once. Sample: PBMCs or T cells enriched from blood (not recorded which). These receptors all stem from an older woman in a cohort exposed to, infected with or recovered from COVID-19 (not recorded which).

The V call is TRBV30, the J call TRBJ1-6; 9 positions match TRBD1. Germline V gene data show CDR1 as GTSNPN and CDR2 as SVGIG (reference sequence). The CDR3 runs to 13 residues. The trim removed 4 bases at V and 7 bases at J, leaving 2 bases unmatched. CDR3 in amino acids: CAWTGTGNSPLHF. In DNA, the CDR3 is TGTGCCTGGACCGGGACAGGGAATTCACCCCTCCACTTT.

The chain combines TRBV2 with TRBJ2-1; 10 nucleotides line up with TRBD2. This CDR3 is 13 amino acids long. V gave up 2 bases and J gave up 9 bases; unmatched junction bases: 1. Looked up from germline, CDR1 is SNHLY and CDR2 is FYNNEI. This chain's CDR3 is CASSELAGVEQFF. The CDR3 nucleotides read TGTGCCAGCAGTGAACTAGCGGGAGTTGAGCAGTTCTTC.

The chain combines TRBV5-1 with TRBJ2-7; perhaps TRBD1 as D (5 bases). The CDR3 runs to 14 residues. Trimming removed 1 base at V and 0 bases at J, with 8 bases between. CDR1 SGHRS and CDR2 YFSETQ come from the germline V gene. CDR3 sequence: CASSLTGDSYEQYF. The DNA of the CDR3 is TGCGCCAGCAGCTTGACAGGAGACTCCTACGAGCAGTACTTC. The complete variable domain, with remaining parts taken from reference TRBV5-1 and TRBJ2-7, reads KAGVTQTPRYLIKTRGQQVTLSCSPISGHRSVSWYQQTPGQGLQFLFEYFSETQRNKGNFPGRFSGRQFSNSRSEMNVSTLELGDSALYLCASSLTGDSYEQYFGPGTRLTVT.

CDR3 sequence reads: CSVGQGGEKLFF. DNA of the CDR3: TGCAGCGTAGGACAGGGGGGTGAAAAACTGTTTTTT. V usage is TRBV29-1 and J usage is TRBJ1-4, with TRBD1 matching over 10 bases. The germline V gene encodes CDR1 SQVTM and CDR2 ANQGSEA. The CDR3 has 12 residues. J gave up 7 bases and V 6 bases, and 2 bases lay outside the gene matches.

The CDR3 protein is CASSVGPSGNRRYNEQFF. CDR3 DNA: TGTGCCAGCAGCGTAGGTCCTAGCGGCAACAGAAGGTACAATGAGCAGTTCTTC. The chain joins TRBV9 to TRBJ2-1, with 7 bases that match TRBD2. The germline V gene has CDR1 SGDLS and CDR2 YYNGEE. The CDR3 runs to 18 residues. Trimming at V came to 0 bases and at J to 4 bases, leaving 13 bases not matched to a gene.

The V and J genes are TRBV12-5 and TRBJ2-5, with 7 bases aligning to TRBD1. The CDR3 is 14 residues long. Germline values: CDR1 LGHNT, CDR2 FRNRAP. V shed 6 bases, J shed 3 bases, and the junction held 7 bases outside the gene matches. For the CDR3, the DNA is TGTGCTAGTGGGCAGGGGGTACGGGAAGAGACCCAGTACTTC. This sequence encodes CASGQGVREETQYF.

J is TRBJ2-3 and V is TRBV27; 7 positions agree with TRBD1. The V and J ends lost 7 bases and 1 base, in that order; junction bases with no gene match: 5. CDR3 length: 14 residues. CDR1 and CDR2 (germline): MNHEY, SMNVEV (reference sequence). DNA of the CDR3: TGTGCCAGCAATACAGGGGTCCGCACAGATACGCAGTATTTT. Protein sequence: CASNTGVRTDTQYF.

In its sample, this clone was seen a few times. CDR3 nucleotides: TGTGCCACCTCGGGACAGAGGAGGGAGACCCAGTACTTC. Amino acids: CATSGQRRETQYF. The J gene is TRBJ2-5, the V gene TRBV2; TRBD1 matches at 7 bases. The CDR3 runs 13 residues. CDR1 is SNHLY, CDR2 FYNNEI, per germline. V shed 10 bases and J 5 bases; nucleotides not matched to a gene: 10.

This clone showed up just once. The chain employs TRBV19 and TRBJ1-1; 8 positions agree with TRBD1. The junction had 6 bases not matched to a gene; V was cut back by 9 bases and J by 3 bases. In germline, CDR1 is LNHDA, CDR2 SQIVND (reference sequence). This CDR3 is built from 13 residues. In DNA form, the CDR3 reads TGTGCCAGCGGGGACAGGCTCGACACTGAAGCTTTCTTT. Residues: CASGDRLDTEAFF.

The chain joins TRBV9 to TRBJ2-1, with D tentatively TRBD2 (5 bases). Germline lookup yields CDR1 SGDLS and CDR2 YYNGEE. The V end lost 3 bases, the J end lost 6 bases, and 16 bases lay between the germline ends. This CDR3 is built from 15 residues. This chain's CDR3 is CASSAVGGFRNEQFF. In nucleotides, the CDR3 is TGTGCCAGCAGCGCCGTAGGCGGGTTCCGCAATGAGCAGTTCTTC.

The genes are TRBV27 and TRBJ1-6, with 10 bases aligning to TRBD1. Germline V gene lookup returns CDR1 MNHEY and CDR2 SMNVEV (reference sequence). The junction had 8 bases not matched to a gene; V was cut back by 5 bases and J by 10 bases. The CDR3 spans 15 residues. CDR3 sequence (DNA): TGTGCCAGCAGTCCGCAGACAGGGGGCGGATCACCCCTCCACTTT. This sequence encodes CASSPQTGGGSPLHF.

The CDR3 loop reads CASSKGGAGQPQHF. CDR3 bases: TGTGCCAGTAGTAAAGGGGGAGCGGGACAGCCCCAGCATTTT. The rearrangement links TRBV19 to TRBJ1-5; perhaps TRBD1 as D (6 bases). The CDR3 extends over 14 amino acids. Germline-derived CDR1 and CDR2 are LNHDA and SQIVND (reference sequence). The ends were cut back, 4 bases at V and 7 bases at J, with 14 bases in the middle.

The chain employs TRBV5-1 and TRBJ2-2; possible D gene TRBD1, 7 bases. V lost 0 bases, J lost 3 bases, and 9 bases lay in between. From germline, CDR1 is SGHRS and CDR2 YFSETQ. The length of the CDR3 is 15 residues. The CDR3 here is CASSLARGDTGELFF. The CDR3 DNA reads as TGCGCCAGCAGCTTGGCCAGGGGGGACACCGGGGAGCTGTTTTTT.

V and J are TRBV28 and TRBJ2-3, with 8 positions matching TRBD2. Per germline, CDR1 MDHEN and CDR2 SYDVKM. V trimming: 6 bases; J trimming: 1 base; junction bases outside the gene matches: 15. There are 18 residues in the CDR3. CDR3 nucleotide sequence: TGTGCCAGCAGCCGCGGGACTAGACGATATAGTGGCACAGATACGCAGTATTTT. Its protein product is CASSRGTRRYSGTDTQYF.

The chain joins TRBV5-1 to TRBJ2-5, with a tentative D call TRBD2 (6 bases). Germline CDR1 SGHRS, CDR2 YFSETQ. The V end was cut by 3 bases, the J end by 5 bases, with 14 bases between. CDR3 size: 14 residues. For the CDR3, the DNA is TGCGCCAGCAGCTCAGCGGGTACGGGGGAGACCCAGTACTTC. It codes for CASSSAGTGETQYF.

The chain joins TRBV9 to TRBJ2-4; 13 nucleotides agree with TRBD2. The CDR3 extends over 19 amino acids. Germline trimming cut 4 bases from V and 0 bases from J; bases unmatched to any gene: 10. Germline CDR1 reads SGDLS; CDR2 reads YYNGEE. The CDR3 bases are TGTGCCAGCAGCCTAGACGGACTAGCGGGAGACCCAGCCAAAAACATTCAGTACTTC. It is translated as CASSLDGLAGDPAKNIQYF.

This clone was recorded only once. This chain links TRBV7-2 with TRBJ1-6; 8 nucleotides align to TRBD1. The CDR3 runs to 15 residues. V lost 5 bases and J lost 6; bases outside the gene matches: 6. Germline V lookup: CDR1 SGHTA, CDR2 FQGNSA. The CDR3 DNA reads TGTGCCAGCAGCATAGGGACAGGCGCTAATTCACCCCTCCACTTT. Translating it yields CASSIGTGANSPLHF.

DNA of the CDR3: TGTGCCAGCCAACCATTACAGGGGAACACTGAAGCTTTCTTT. It specifies CASQPLQGNTEAFF. The chain couples TRBV7-3 to TRBJ1-1; D is perhaps TRBD1 (6 bases). Trimming took off 8 bases at V and 1 base at J, with 14 bases between the two ends. Per germline, CDR1 SGHTA and CDR2 FQGTGA. This CDR3 contains 14 residues.

The chain is built from TRBV29-1 and TRBJ2-5; 7 nucleotides align to TRBD2. Trimming removed 7 bases from V and 0 bases from J; junction bases left unmatched: 5. Germline V gene sequence: CDR1 SQVTM, CDR2 ANQGSEA. This CDR3 has 13 residues. The CDR3 reads CSAGRGNQETQYF. The CDR3 bases are TGCAGCGCTGGGCGGGGGAACCAAGAGACCCAGTACTTC.

This chain uses TRBV19 with TRBJ1-3; TRBD1 matches at 9 bases. V lost 6 bases and J lost 2; bases outside the gene matches: 5. Germline CDR1 is LNHDA and CDR2 is SQIVND (reference sequence). The CDR3 runs 15 residues. The CDR3 spells CASRDRGAAGNTIYF. The CDR3 region has the DNA TGTGCCAGTAGGGACAGGGGAGCCGCTGGAAACACCATATATTTT.

The chain carries TRBV15 and TRBJ2-2, with D possibly matching TRBD2 (5 bases). CDR3 length: 16 residues. Trimming left V 1 base short and J 2 bases short, with 11 bases between. CDR1 LNHNV and CDR2 YYDKDF come from the germline V gene (reference sequence). CDR3 nucleotide sequence: TGTGCCACCAGCAGAGGTTTAGCGCGTAACACCGGGGAGCTGTTTTTT. Amino acids: CATSRGLARNTGELFF.

V usage is TRBV2 and J usage is TRBJ1-2; D gene ambiguous. The V end lost 4 bases, the J end lost 8 bases, and 11 bases lay between the germline ends. Germline V gene lookup returns CDR1 SNHLY and CDR2 FYNNEI. CDR3 length: 12 amino acids. CDR3 loop: CASSATEVGYTF. CDR3 coding DNA: TGTGCCAGCAGTGCGACGGAGGTGGGCTACACCTTC.